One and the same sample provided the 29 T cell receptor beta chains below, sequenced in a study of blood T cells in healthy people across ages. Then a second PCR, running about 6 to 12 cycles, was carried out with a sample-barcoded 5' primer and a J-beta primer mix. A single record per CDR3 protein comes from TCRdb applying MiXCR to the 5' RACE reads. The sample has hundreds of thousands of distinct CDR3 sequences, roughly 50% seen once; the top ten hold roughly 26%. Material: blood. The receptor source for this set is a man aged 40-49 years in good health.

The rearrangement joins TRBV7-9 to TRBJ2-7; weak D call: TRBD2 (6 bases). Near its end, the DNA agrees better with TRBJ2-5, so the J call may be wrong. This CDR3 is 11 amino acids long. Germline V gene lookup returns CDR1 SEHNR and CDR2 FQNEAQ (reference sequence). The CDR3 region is CASNSGGTQYF. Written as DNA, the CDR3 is TGTGCCAGCAACTCCGGGGGGACCCAGTACTTC.

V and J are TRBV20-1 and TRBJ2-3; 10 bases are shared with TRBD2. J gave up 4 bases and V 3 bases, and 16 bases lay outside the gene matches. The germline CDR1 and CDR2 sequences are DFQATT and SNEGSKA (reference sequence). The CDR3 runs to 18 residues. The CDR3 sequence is CSASSTMRAGGSADTQYF. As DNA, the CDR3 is TGCAGTGCTAGTAGCACGATGAGAGCGGGAGGGTCGGCAGATACGCAGTATTTT.

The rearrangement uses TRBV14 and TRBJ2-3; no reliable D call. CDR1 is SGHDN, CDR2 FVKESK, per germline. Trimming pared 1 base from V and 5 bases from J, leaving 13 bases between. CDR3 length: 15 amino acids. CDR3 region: CASSQVADWRDTQYF. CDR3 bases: TGTGCCAGCAGCCAAGTGGCAGACTGGAGAGATACGCAGTATTTT.

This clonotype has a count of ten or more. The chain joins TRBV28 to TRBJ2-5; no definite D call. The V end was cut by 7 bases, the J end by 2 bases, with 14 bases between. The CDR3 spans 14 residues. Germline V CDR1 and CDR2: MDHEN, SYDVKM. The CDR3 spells CASKLYDTQETQYF. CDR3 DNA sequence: TGTGCCAGCAAGCTCTATGACACGCAAGAGACCCAGTACTTC.

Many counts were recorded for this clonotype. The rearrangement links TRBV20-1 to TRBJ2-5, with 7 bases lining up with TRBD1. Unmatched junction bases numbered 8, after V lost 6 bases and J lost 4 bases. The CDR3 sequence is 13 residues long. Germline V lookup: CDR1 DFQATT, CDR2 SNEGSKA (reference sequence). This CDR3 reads CSAIQTGRETQYF. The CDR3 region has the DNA TGCAGTGCCATACAGACAGGGAGAGAGACCCAGTACTTC.

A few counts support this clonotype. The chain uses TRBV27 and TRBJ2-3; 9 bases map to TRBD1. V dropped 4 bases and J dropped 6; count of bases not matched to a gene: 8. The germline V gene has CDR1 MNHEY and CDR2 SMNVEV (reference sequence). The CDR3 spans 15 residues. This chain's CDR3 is CASSSVTGGTDTQYF. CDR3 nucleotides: TGTGCCAGCAGTTCTGTGACAGGGGGGACCGATACGCAGTATTTT.

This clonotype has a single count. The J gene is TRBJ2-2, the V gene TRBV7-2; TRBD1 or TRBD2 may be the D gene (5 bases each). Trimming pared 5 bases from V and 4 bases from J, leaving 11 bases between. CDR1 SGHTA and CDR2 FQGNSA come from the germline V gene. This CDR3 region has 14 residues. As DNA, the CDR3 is TGTGCCAGCAGCATGGGACGGATCACCGGGGAGCTGTTTTTT. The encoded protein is CASSMGRITGELFF.

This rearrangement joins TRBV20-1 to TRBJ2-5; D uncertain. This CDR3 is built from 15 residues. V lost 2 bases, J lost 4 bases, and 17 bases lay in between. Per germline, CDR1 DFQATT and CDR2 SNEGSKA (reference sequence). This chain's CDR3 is CSARPRTAGGETQYF. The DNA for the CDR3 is TGCAGTGCTAGACCCCGGACCGCAGGTGGAGAGACCCAGTACTTC.

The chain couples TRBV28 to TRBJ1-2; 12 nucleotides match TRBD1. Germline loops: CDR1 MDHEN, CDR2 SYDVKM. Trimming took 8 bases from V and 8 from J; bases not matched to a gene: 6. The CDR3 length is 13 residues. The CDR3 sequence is CASGDRGLSGYTF. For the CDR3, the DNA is TGTGCCAGCGGGGACAGGGGGCTATCGGGCTACACCTTC.

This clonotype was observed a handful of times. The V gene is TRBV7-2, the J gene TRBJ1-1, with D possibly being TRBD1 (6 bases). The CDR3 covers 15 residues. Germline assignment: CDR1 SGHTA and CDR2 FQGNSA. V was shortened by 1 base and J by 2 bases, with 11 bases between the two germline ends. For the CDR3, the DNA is TGTGCCAGCAGCTTAGGGGGGGGCGGTAACACTGAAGCTTTCTTT. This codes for CASSLGGGGNTEAFF. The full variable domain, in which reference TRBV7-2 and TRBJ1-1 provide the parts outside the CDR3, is GAGVSQSPSNKVTEKGKDVELRCDPISGHTALYWYRQSLGQGLEFLIYFQGNSAPDKSGLPSDRFSAERTGGSVSTLTIQRTQQEDSAVYLCASSLGGGGNTEAFFGQGTRLTVV.

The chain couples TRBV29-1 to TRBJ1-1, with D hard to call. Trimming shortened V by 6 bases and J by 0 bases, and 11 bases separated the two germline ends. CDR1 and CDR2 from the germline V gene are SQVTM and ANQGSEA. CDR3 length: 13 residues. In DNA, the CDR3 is TGCAGCGTGGCCGAAAGTCTGAACACTGAAGCTTTCTTT. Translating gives CSVAESLNTEAFF.

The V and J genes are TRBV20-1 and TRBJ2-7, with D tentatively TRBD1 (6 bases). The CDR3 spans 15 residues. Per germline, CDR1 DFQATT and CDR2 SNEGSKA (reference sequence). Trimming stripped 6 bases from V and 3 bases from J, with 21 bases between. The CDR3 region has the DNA TGCAGTGCGCAACAGGGTACGTCAGGGGTCTACGAGCAGTACTTC. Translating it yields CSAQQGTSGVYEQYF.

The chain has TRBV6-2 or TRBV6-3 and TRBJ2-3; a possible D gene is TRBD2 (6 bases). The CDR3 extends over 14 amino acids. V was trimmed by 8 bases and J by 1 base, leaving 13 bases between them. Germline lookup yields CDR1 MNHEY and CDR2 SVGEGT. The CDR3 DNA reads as TGTGCCAGCCGGCGCGGGGATGGCACAGATACGCAGTATTTT. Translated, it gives CASRRGDGTDTQYF.

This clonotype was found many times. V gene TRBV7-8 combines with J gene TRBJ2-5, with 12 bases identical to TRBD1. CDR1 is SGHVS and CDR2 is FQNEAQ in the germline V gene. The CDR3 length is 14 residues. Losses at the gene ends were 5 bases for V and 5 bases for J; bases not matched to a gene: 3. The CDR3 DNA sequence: TGTGCCAGCAGCCGGGGACAGGGGGCGGAGACCCAGTACTTC. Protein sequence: CASSRGQGAETQYF. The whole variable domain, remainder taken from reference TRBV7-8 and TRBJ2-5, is GAGVSQSPRYKVAKRGQDVALRCDPISGHVSLFWYQQALGQGPEFLTYFQNEAQLDKSGLPSDRFFAERPEGSVSTLKIQRTQQEDSAVYLCASSRGQGAETQYFGPGTRLLVL.

The CDR3 nucleotides are TGCAGTGCTCGCGACCAGAGAAAGAGCTCCTACGAGCAGTACTTC. Translated: CSARDQRKSSYEQYF. The rearrangement uses TRBV20-1 and TRBJ2-7; D unresolved. The germline V and J ends were trimmed by 5 bases and 0 bases, with 17 bases remaining between them. The CDR3 has 15 amino acids. CDR1 and CDR2 (germline): DFQATT, SNEGSKA (reference sequence).

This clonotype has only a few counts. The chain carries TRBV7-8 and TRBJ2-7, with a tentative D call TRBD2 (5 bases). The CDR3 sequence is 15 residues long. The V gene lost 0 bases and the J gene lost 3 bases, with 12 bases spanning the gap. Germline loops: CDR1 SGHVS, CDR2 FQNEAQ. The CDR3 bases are TGTGCCAGCAGCTTAGCGTTCGGGGTCGGCTACGAGCAGTACTTC. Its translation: CASSLAFGVGYEQYF.

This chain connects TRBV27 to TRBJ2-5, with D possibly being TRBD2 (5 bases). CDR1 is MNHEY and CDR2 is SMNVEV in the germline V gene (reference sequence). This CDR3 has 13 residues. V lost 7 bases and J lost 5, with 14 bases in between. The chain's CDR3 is CASMELGEETQYF. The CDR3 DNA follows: TGTGCCAGCATGGAATTGGGAGAGGAGACCCAGTACTTC.

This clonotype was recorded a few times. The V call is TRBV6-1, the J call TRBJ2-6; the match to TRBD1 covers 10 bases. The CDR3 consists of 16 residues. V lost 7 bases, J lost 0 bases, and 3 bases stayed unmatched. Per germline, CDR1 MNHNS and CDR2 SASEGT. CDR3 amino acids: CASNRDRGSGANVLTF. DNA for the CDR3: TGTGCCAGCAATCGGGACAGGGGCTCTGGGGCCAACGTCCTGACTTTC.

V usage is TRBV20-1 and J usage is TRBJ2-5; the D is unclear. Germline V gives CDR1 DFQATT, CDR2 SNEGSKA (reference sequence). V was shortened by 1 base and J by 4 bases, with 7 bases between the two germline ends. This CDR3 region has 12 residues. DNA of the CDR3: TGCAGTGCTAGAGCACGTAGAGAGACCCAGTACTTC. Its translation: CSARARRETQYF.

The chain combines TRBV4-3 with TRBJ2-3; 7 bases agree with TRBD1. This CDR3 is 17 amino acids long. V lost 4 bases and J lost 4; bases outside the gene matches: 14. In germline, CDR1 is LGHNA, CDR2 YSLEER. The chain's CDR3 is CASSPRDDRVEADTQYF. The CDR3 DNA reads TGCGCCAGCAGCCCCAGAGATGACAGGGTAGAAGCAGATACGCAGTATTTT.

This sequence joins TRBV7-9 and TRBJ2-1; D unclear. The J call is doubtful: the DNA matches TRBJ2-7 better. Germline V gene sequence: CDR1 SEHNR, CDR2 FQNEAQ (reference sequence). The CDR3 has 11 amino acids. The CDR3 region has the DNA TGTGCCAGCAGCGCATACAATGAGCAGTACTTC. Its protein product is CASSAYNEQYF.

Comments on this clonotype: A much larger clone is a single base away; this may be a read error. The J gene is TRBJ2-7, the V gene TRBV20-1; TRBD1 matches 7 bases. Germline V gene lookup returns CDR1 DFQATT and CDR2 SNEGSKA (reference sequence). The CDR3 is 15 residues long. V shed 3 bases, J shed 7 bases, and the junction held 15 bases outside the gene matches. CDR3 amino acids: CSASNRGTTYNEQYF. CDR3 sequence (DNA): TGCAGTGCTAGCAACAGGGGCACAACCTACAATGAGCAGTACTTC.

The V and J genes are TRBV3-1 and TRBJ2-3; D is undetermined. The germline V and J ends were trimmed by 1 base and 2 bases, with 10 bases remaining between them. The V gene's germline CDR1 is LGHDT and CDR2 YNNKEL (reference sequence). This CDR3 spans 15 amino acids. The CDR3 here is CASSQVAGYTDTQYF. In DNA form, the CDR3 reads TGTGCCAGCAGCCAAGTAGCCGGGTACACAGATACGCAGTATTTT.

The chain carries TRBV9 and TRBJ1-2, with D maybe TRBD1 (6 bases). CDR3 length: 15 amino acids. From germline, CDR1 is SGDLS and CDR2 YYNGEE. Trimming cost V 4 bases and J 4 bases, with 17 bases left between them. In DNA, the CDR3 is TGTGCCAGCAGCAGAGGGGGGCCGGAGGGCTATGGCTACACCTTC. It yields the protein CASSRGGPEGYGYTF.

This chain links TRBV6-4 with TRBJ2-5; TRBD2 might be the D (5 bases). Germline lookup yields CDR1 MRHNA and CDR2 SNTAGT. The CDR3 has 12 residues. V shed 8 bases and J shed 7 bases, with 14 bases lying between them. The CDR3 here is CASASAAGTQYF. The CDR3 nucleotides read TGTGCCAGCGCCTCGGCGGCGGGGACCCAGTACTTC.

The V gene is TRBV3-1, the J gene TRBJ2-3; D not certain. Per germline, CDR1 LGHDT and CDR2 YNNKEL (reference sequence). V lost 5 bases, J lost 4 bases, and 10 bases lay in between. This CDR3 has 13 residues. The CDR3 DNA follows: TGTGCCAGCAGCGGTCGGGCGGCAGATACGCAGTATTTT. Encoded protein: CASSGRAADTQYF.

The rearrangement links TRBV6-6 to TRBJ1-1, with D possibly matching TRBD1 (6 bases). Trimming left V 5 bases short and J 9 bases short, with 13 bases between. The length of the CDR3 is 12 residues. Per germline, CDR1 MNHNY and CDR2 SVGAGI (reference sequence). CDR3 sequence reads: CASSPTGNKAFF. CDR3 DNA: TGTGCCAGCAGTCCGACAGGTAATAAAGCTTTCTTT.

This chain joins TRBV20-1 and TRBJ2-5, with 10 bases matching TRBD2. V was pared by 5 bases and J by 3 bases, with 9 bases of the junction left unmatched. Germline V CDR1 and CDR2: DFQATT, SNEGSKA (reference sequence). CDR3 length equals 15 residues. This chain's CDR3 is CSACPGTSVEETQYF. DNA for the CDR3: TGCAGTGCTTGTCCCGGGACTAGCGTCGAAGAGACCCAGTACTTC.

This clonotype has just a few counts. The CDR3 spells CASSSRPSASPQYF. CDR3 coding DNA: TGTGCCAGCAGTTCTCGGCCTTCTGCCTCGCCCCAGTACTTC. The chain is built from TRBV6-6 and TRBJ2-5; no definite D call. Trimming shortened V by 4 bases and J by 9 bases, and 18 bases separated the two germline ends. Germline V gene sequence: CDR1 MNHNY, CDR2 SVGAGI (reference sequence). This CDR3 contains 14 residues.